This T cell receptor beta chain was found in a study of T cell changes during pregnancy in multiple sclerosis. V shed 9 bases, J shed 3 bases, and the junction held 9 bases outside the gene matches. The CDR3 is 15 residues long. Germline V gives CDR1 MDHEN, CDR2 SYDVKM. Sequencing used immunoSEQ multiplex PCR; TCRdb keeps in-frame clones, though not all of them. The sample includes more than 65,000 clones, about 96% of them seen just once. The chain recombines TRBV28 with TRBJ2-2; TRBD2 matches at 8 bases. Material: peripheral blood, obtained in the second trimester of pregnancy. This TCR derives from a female donor with multiple sclerosis, enrolled in a pregnancy study. CDR3 residues: CASREGREDTGELFF. DNA for the CDR3: TGTGCCAGTCGAGAGGGGCGGGAGGACACCGGGGAGCTGTTTTTT. The variable domain in full, completed from reference TRBV28 and TRBJ2-2, reads DVKVTQSSRYLVKRTGEKVFLECVQDMDHENMFWYRQDPGLGLRLIYFSYDVKMKEKGDIPEGYSVSREKKERFSLILESASTNQTSMYLCASREGREDTGELFFGEGSRLTVL.